This paragraph reports one T cell receptor (beta chain). Its antigen is unknown. This entry comes from a study of OX40 agonist ivuxolimab in advanced cancers. Study-level findings and limits: Expanded peripheral T cells had an undetermined antigen specificity.

This table comes from immunoSEQ multiplex PCR, and its TCRdb copy is limited to in-frame clones, with some not included. This table holds some 70,000 clones, 86% found once. The CDR3 is made up of 14 amino acids. Germline assignment: CDR1 MNHEY and CDR2 SMNVEV (reference sequence). V was cut by 0 bases and J by 3 bases, with 8 bases left in between. The V and J genes are TRBV27 and TRBJ1-1; the D gene is possibly TRBD1 (5 bases). This material consisted of CD4+ or CD8+ T cells sorted from blood, taken in a trial of the OX40 agonist ivuxolimab. The origin of this receptor is an adult with an advanced solid tumor such as melanoma, head and neck, liver or kidney cancer. CDR3 protein: CASSLSGPYTEAFF. DNA for the CDR3: TGTGCCAGCAGTTTATCGGGGCCCTACACTGAAGCTTTCTTT.